This is a list of T cell receptor beta chains from one sample in a study of CD8 T cells in Susac syndrome. A single record per CDR3 protein comes from TCRdb applying MiXCR to the immunoSEQ multiplex PCR reads. In the table there are about 200,000 distinct CDR3 sequences, more than 90% of which are singletons. Sample: CD4+ T cells from PBMCs. These receptors came from a human donor with multiple sclerosis. The CDR3 runs from the conserved cysteine through the conserved F or W. Each record gives: D gene, clone size, V gene, J gene, CDR3 DNA, CDR3 protein. The D gene is left open where the match is weak. Where a row states a size, it is once, few, many or the class of an expanded clone; other rows omit it.

>TRBD2|few|TRBV11-2|TRBJ2-3
TGTGCCAGCAGCCGAGGGACTAGCCGTACAGATACGCAGTATTTT
CASSRGTSRTDTQYF
>TRBD2|.|TRBV18|TRBJ2-5
TGTGCCAGCTTCGGGACTAGCGGTAACCAAGAGACCCAGTACTTC
CASFGTSGNQETQYF
>TRBD1|.|TRBV12-5|TRBJ2-7
TGTGCTAGTGGCTCAGGGGGCCTCGGCGACGAGCAGTACTTC
CASGSGGLGDEQYF
>TRBD1|.|TRBV12-3/TRBV12-4|TRBJ2-4
TGTGCCAGCAGTCAATACTCTCGGACAGGTTGGAGCATTCAGTACTTC
CASSQYSRTGWSIQYF
>.|.|TRBV30|TRBJ1-2
TGTGCCTGGAGTGTACAGGGCCTTGGCTACACCTTC
CAWSVQGLGYTF
>TRBD1|.|TRBV20-1|TRBJ2-3
TGCAGTGCCCCCAGGGGGACCCAAGATACGCAGTATTTT
CSAPRGTQDTQYF
>.|.|TRBV30|TRBJ1-5
TGTGCCTGGAGTGTAGGAGGGAATAGCAATCAGCCCCAGCATTTT
CAWSVGGNSNQPQHF
>.|.|TRBV20-1|TRBJ2-7
TGCAGTGCCCCAGCGGGCGCTAGCTCCTACGAGCAGTACTTC
CSAPAGASSYEQYF
>.|.|TRBV30|TRBJ2-1
TGTGCCTGGAGTTCCGGACCCCGCAATGAGCAGTTCTTC
CAWSSGPRNEQFF
>.|.|TRBV30|TRBJ2-1
TGTGCCTGGAGTACACATGGGACTCCCTACAATGAGCAGTTCTTC
CAWSTHGTPYNEQFF
>TRBD2|.|TRBV29-1|TRBJ2-3
TGCAGCGTCCAGCGAAACGGGGGGGCGACCACAGATACGCAGTATTTT
CSVQRNGGATTDTQYF
>.|.|TRBV9|TRBJ2-7
TGTGCCAGCAGCGTAGGGGTCCTTCTCTCCTACGAGCAGTACTTC
CASSVGVLLSYEQYF
>TRBD2|.|TRBV11-2|TRBJ2-5
TGTGCCAGTAGCGGGGGGGCCCAAGAGACCCAGTACTTC
CASSGGAQETQYF
>TRBD1|few|TRBV23-1|TRBJ1-5
TGCGCCAGCAGTCAGGGACAGGGGTTCAATCAGCCCCAGCATTTT
CASSQGQGFNQPQHF
>.|.|TRBV29-1|TRBJ1-2
TGCAGCGGAACAGAGAACTATGGCTACACCTTC
CSGTENYGYTF
>TRBD1|.|TRBV5-1|TRBJ2-2
TGCGCCAGCAGCATCGGACAGGGCTTCACCGGGGAGCTGTTTTTT
CASSIGQGFTGELFF
>.|.|TRBV30|TRBJ2-3
TGTGCCTGGAGTACGCGGGTCCTGGATACGCAGTATTTT
CAWSTRVLDTQYF
>.|.|TRBV3-1|TRBJ1-1
TGTGCCAGCAGCCCAGGGGACTCCCCGACGGCTTTCTTT
CASSPGDSPTAFF
>.|.|TRBV25-1|TRBJ2-5
TGTGCCAGCAGTGGACCGGACAGCCGAAAGTACTTC
CASSGPDSRKYF
>.|.|TRBV3-1|TRBJ2-7
TGTGCCAGCAGCCAAGAAAATCAACTCTCCTACGAGCAGTACTTC
CASSQENQLSYEQYF
>.|.|TRBV20-1|TRBJ1-5
TGCAGTGCTAGATTGGATTCTAGTAGCAATCAGCCCCAGCATTTT
CSARLDSSSNQPQHF
>TRBD1|.|TRBV5-4|TRBJ2-1
TGTGCCAGCAGCTTGGGAGGGGGCCTTGAGCAGTTCTTC
CASSLGGGLEQFF
>.|.|TRBV20-1|TRBJ2-6
TGCAGTGCTAGTCACGGGAGTCGGGCCAACGTCCTGACTTTC
CSASHGSRANVLTF
>.|.|TRBV3-1|TRBJ1-5
TGTGCCAGCAGCCAATCGACCGGTCAGCCCCAGCATTTT
CASSQSTGQPQHF
>.|.|TRBV29-1|TRBJ1-4
TGCAGCGCTAGACCTAATGGTGATGAAAAACTGTTTTTT
CSARPNGDEKLFF
>TRBD1|.|TRBV2|TRBJ1-2
TGTGCCAGCAGTGGGGACAGAACCTCATCTGGCTACACCTTC
CASSGDRTSSGYTF
>.|.|TRBV6-6|TRBJ1-5
TGTGCCAGCAGTTTGGACATACTTAGCAATCAGCCCCAGCATTTT
CASSLDILSNQPQHF
>TRBD1|.|TRBV7-8|TRBJ2-5
TGTGCCAGCAGCTCGAACAGGGGGACCATCCAAGAGACCCAGTACTTC
CASSSNRGTIQETQYF